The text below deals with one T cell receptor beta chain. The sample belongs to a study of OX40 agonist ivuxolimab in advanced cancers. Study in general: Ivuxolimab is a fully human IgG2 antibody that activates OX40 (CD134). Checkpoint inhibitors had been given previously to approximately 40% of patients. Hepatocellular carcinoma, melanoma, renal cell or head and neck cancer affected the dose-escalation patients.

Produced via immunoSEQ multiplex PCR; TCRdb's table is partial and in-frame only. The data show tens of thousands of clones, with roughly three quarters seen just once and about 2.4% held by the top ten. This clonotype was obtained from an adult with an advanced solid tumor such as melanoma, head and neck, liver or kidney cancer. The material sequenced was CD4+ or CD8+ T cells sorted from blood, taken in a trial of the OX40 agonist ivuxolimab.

The CDR3 region has the DNA TGTGCCAGCAGCTTAGATCGGTCAGGGGTCACGCAGTATTTT. The encoded protein is CASSLDRSGVTQYF. This chain connects TRBV11-2 to TRBJ2-3; maybe TRBD1 (6 bases). This CDR3 is built from 14 residues. The germline V and J ends were trimmed by 0 bases and 9 bases, with 13 bases remaining between them. CDR1 is SGHAT, CDR2 FQNNGV, per germline.